Below are 2 T cell receptor beta chains sequenced from a single sample in a study of blood T cells in healthy people across ages. For the second PCR, which ran for 7 to 11 cycles, a sample-barcoded 5' primer and a J-beta primer mix were used. TCRdb recomputed calls from the 5' RACE reads with MiXCR, one row per CDR3 protein. The table includes some 1.6 million distinct CDR3 sequences, roughly 32% detected once. The sequenced material came from blood. These TCRs come from a woman aged 25-40 years in good health.

This clonotype has a handful of counts. The chain uses TRBV3-1 and TRBJ1-4; unclear D gene. Germline CDR1 reads LGHDT; CDR2 reads YNNKEL (reference sequence). This CDR3 comprises 14 residues. V was cut by 2 bases and J by 1 base, with 5 bases left in between. The CDR3 reads CASSQSGTNEKLFF. As DNA, the CDR3 is TGTGCCAGCAGCCAAAGCGGAACTAATGAAAAACTGTTTTTT.

The V gene is TRBV20-1, the J gene TRBJ2-3; weak D call: TRBD2 (7 bases). CDR3 size: 13 residues. Per the germline V gene, CDR1 is DFQATT and CDR2 is SNEGSKA (reference sequence). Deletions cut 4 bases from V and 6 bases from J, with 14 bases between. The CDR3 DNA follows: TGCAGTGCTATACCCGCGGGGGCCGATACGCAGTATTTT. This encodes CSAIPAGADTQYF.